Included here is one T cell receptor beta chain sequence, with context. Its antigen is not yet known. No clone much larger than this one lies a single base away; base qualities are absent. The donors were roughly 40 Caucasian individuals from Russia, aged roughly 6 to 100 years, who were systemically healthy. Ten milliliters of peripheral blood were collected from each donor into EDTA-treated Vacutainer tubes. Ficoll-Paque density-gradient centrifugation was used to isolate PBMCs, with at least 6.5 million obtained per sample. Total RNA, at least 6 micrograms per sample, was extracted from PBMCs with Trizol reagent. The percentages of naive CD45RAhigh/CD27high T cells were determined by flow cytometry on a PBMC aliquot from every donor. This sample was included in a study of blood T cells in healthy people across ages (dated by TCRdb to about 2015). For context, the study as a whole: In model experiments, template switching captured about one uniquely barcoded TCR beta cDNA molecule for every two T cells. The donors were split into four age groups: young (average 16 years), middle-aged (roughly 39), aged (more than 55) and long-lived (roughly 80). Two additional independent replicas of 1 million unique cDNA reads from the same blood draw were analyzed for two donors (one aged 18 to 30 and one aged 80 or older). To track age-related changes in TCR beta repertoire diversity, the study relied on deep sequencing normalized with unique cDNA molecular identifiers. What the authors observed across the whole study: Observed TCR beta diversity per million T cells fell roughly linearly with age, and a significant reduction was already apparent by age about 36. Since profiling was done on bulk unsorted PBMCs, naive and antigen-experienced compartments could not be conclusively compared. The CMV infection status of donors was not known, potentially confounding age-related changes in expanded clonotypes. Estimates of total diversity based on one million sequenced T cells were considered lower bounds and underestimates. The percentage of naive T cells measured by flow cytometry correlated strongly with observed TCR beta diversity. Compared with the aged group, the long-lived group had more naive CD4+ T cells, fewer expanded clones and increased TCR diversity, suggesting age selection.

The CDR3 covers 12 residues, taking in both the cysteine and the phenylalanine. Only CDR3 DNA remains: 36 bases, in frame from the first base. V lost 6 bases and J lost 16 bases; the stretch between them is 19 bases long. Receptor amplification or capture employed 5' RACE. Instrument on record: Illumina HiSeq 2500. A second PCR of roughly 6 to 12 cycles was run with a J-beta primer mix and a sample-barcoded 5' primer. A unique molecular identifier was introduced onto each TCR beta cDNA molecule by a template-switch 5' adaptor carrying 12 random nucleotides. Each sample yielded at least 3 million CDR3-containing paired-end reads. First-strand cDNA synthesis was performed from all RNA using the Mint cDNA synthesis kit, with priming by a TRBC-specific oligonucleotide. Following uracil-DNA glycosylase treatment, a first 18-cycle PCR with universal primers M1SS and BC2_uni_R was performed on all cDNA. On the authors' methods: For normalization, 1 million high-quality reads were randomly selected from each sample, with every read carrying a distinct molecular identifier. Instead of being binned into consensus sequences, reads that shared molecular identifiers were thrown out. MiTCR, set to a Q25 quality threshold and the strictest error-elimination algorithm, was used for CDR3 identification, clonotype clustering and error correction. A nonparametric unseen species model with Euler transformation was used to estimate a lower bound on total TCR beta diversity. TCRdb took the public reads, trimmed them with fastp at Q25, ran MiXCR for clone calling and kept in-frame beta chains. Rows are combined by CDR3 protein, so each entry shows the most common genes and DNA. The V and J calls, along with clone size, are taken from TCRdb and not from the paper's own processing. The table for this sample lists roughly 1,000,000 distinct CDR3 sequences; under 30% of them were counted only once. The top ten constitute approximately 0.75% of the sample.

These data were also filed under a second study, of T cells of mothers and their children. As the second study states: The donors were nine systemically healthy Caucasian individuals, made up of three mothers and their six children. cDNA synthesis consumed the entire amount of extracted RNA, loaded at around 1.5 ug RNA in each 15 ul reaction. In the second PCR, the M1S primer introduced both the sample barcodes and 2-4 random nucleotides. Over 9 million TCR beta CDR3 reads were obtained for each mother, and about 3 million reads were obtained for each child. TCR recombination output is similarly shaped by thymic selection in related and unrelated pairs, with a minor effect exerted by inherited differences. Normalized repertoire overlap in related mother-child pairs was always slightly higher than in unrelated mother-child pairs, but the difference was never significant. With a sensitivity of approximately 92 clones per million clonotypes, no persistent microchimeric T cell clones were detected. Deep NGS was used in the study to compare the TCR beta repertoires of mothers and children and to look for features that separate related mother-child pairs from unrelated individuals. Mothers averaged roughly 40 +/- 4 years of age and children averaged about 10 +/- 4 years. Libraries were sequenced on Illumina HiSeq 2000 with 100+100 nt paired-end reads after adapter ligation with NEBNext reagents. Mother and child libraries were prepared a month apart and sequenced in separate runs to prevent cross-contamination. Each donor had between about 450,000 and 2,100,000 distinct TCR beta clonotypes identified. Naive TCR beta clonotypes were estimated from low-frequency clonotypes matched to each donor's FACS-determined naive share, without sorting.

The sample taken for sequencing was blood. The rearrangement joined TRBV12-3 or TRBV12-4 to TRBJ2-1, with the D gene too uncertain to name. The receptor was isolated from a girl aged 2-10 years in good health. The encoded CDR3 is CASSLGMDVQFF. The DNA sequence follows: TGTGCCAGCAGCCTGGGGATGGATGTGCAATTCTTC.